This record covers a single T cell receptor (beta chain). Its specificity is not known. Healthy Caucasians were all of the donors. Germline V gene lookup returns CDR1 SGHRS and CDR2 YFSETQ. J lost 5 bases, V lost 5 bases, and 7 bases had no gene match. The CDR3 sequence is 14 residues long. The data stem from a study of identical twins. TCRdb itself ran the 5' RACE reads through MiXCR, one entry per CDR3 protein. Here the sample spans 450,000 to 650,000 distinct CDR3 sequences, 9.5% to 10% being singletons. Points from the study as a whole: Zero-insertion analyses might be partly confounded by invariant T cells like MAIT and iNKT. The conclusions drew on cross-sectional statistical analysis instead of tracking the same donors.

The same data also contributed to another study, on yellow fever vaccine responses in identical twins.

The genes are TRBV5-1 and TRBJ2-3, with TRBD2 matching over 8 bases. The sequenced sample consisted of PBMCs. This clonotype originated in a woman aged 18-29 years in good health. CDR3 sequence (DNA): TGCGCCAGCAGACCGGTCCTAGCGGGAGATACGCAGTATTTT. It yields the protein CASRPVLAGDTQYF.